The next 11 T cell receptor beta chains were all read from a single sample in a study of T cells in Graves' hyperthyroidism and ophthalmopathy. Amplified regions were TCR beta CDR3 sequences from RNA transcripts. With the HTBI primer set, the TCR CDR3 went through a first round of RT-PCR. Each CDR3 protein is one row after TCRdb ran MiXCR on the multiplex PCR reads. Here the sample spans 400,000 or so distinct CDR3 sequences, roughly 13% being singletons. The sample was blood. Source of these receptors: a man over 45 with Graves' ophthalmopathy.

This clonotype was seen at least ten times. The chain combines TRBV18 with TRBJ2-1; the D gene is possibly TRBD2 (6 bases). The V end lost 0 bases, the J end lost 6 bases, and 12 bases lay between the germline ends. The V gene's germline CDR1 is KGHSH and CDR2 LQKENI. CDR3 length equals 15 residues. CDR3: CASSPPEGYGNEQFF. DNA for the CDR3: TGTGCCAGCTCACCACCGGAGGGTTACGGCAATGAGCAGTTCTTC.

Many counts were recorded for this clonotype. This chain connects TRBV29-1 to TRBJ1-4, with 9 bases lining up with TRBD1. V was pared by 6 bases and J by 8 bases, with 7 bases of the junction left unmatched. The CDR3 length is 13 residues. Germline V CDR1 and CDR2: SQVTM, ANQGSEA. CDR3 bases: TGCAGCGTCGTGACAGGGGGGCGAGAAAAACTGTTTTTT. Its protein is CSVVTGGREKLFF.

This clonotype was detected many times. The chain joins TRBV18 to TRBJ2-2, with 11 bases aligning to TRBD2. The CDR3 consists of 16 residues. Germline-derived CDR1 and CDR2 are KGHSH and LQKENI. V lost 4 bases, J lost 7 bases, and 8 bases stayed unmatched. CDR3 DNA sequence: TGTGCCAGCTCACGGACCCTAGCGGGAGGTGTCGGGGAGCTGTTTTTT. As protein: CASSRTLAGGVGELFF.

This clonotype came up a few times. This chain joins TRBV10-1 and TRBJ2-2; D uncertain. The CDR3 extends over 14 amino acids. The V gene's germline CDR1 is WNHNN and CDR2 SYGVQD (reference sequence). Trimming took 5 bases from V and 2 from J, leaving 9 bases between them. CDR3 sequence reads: CASSSADNTGELFF. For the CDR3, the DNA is TGCGCCAGCAGTTCTGCGGACAACACCGGGGAGCTGTTTTTT.

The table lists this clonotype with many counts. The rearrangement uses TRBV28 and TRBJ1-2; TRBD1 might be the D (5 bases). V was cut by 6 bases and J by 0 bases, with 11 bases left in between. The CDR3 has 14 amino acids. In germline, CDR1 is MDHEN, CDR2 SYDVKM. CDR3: CASSRDQANYGYTF. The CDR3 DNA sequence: TGTGCCAGCAGCCGGGACCAAGCTAACTATGGCTACACCTTC.

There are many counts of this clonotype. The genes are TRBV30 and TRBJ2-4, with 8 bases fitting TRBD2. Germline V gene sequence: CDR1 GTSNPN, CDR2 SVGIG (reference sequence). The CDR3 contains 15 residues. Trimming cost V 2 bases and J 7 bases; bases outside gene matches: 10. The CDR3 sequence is CAWSRAGAKENIQYF. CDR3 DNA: TGTGCCTGGAGTCGAGCGGGAGCGAAAGAGAACATTCAGTACTTC.

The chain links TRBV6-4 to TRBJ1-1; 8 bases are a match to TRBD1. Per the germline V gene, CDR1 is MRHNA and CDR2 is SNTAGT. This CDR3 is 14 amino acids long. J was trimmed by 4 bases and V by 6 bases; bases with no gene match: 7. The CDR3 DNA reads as TGTGCCAGCAGAGCCCAGACAGGGGTCACTGAAGCTTTCTTT. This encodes CASRAQTGVTEAFF.

CDR3 in DNA: TGTGCCAGCAGTTTAATCAGGCTTACAGGGTCCCGAGGGAATGAGCAGTTCTTC. It specifies CASSLIRLTGSRGNEQFF. The gene calls are TRBV27 and TRBJ2-1; D is perhaps TRBD1 (6 bases). The CDR3 covers 18 residues. Germline values: CDR1 MNHEY, CDR2 SMNVEV (reference sequence). The V end was cut by 2 bases, the J end by 7 bases, with 24 bases between.

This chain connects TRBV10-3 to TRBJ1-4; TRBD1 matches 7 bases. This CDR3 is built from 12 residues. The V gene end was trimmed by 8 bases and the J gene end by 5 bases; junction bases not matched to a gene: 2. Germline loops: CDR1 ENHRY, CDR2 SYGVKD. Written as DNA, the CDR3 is TGTGCCATCTCGACAGGGAATGAAAAACTGTTTTTT. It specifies CAISTGNEKLFF.

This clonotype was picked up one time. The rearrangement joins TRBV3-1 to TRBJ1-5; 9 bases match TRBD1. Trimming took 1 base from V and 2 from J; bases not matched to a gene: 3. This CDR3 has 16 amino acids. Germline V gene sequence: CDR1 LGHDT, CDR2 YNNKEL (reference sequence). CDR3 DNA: TGTGCCAGCAGCCAAGGGGGACAGGGCGGCAATCAGCCCCAGCATTTT. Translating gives CASSQGGQGGNQPQHF.

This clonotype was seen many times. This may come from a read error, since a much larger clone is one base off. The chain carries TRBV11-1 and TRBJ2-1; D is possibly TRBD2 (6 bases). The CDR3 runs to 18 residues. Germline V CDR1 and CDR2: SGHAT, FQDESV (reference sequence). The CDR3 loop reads CAGSLGSPLARTYNEQFF. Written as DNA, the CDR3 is TGTGCCGGCAGCTTAGGATCCCCGCTAGCGCGGACCTACAATGAGCAGTTCTTC.